This TCR beta chain was found in a study of control samples from healthy donors and cancer patients. Sequencing used immunoSEQ multiplex PCR; TCRdb keeps in-frame clones, though not all of them. The sample contains approximately 150,000 clones, about 91% of which appear only once. The CDR3 contains 16 residues. Deletions cut 4 bases from V and 8 bases from J, with 19 bases between. Germline assignment: CDR1 SGHKS and CDR2 YYEKEE (reference sequence). The V call is TRBV5-5, the J call TRBJ1-6; D is undetermined. This sequence originates from a man aged 25 to 40 in good health. The sample consisted of blood. This CDR3 reads CASSLLAASGHSPLHF. CDR3 DNA sequence: TGTGCCAGCAGCCTCCTGGCGGCATCGGGCCATTCACCCCTCCACTTT.